The 9 T cell receptor beta chains below come from one sample, sequenced in a study of long-term antiretroviral therapy in people with HIV. Assay version v3.0 of immunoSEQ was used, and it was run at survey level. TCRdb's copy holds only in-frame clones and misses some; the assay was immunoSEQ multiplex PCR. The sample records 23,000 or so clones, approximately 81% being singletons. The specimen was unsorted PBMCs, collected 0.1 years before starting antiretroviral therapy. All receptors come from a man between 35 and 55 years old with HIV.

The V gene is TRBV5-4, the J gene TRBJ1-1, with D perhaps matching TRBD1 (5 bases). CDR3 size: 15 residues. Germline loops: CDR1 SGHNT, CDR2 YYREEE (reference sequence). Between the trimmed V and J ends, which lost 3 bases and 1 base, there was a span of 13 bases. This CDR3 reads CASSWGVSGNTEAFF. CDR3 coding DNA: TGTGCCAGCAGCTGGGGGGTGTCGGGGAACACTGAAGCTTTCTTT.

This rearrangement joins TRBV5-4 to TRBJ1-1; D may be TRBD1 (5 bases). CDR3 length: 14 amino acids. Trimming took off 1 base at V and 2 bases at J, with 9 bases between the two ends. CDR1 is SGHNT, CDR2 YYREEE, per germline (reference sequence). Here the CDR3 reads CASSLPQGNTEAFF. CDR3 DNA: TGTGCCAGCAGCTTGCCCCAGGGAAACACTGAAGCTTTCTTT.

This clone was recorded only once. The V call is TRBV5-5, the J call TRBJ1-3; a possible D gene is TRBD1 (6 bases). Germline V lookup: CDR1 SGHKS, CDR2 YYEKEE (reference sequence). The CDR3 contains 18 residues. The V and J ends lost 4 bases and 0 bases respectively, with 20 bases between them. This CDR3 is CASSPTMDSFRSGNTIYF. The CDR3 region has the DNA TGTGCCAGCAGCCCTACCATGGACAGCTTCCGCTCTGGAAACACCATATATTTT.

This clone is labeled large. The gene calls are TRBV6-4 and TRBJ1-2; 8 bases align to TRBD1. Per the germline V gene, CDR1 is MRHNA and CDR2 is SNTAGT. The CDR3 has 13 amino acids. The V segment lost 6 bases and the J segment 2 bases; nucleotides outside the gene matches: 2. CDR3 nucleotide sequence: TGTGCCAGCAGCCGGGACAGGAACTATGGCTACACCTTC. Translation: CASSRDRNYGYTF.

The rearrangement links TRBV27 to TRBJ2-7; D gene ambiguous. Trimming cost V 1 base and J 2 bases, with 9 bases left between them. Germline CDR1 is MNHEY and CDR2 is SMNVEV (reference sequence). CDR3 length: 14 residues. DNA of the CDR3: TGTGCCAGCAGTTTATATGGCCAGACCTACGAGCAGTACTTC. Protein: CASSLYGQTYEQYF.

A single count supports this clone. The chain employs TRBV9 and TRBJ2-3; weak D call: TRBD2 (6 bases). CDR1 is SGDLS, CDR2 YYNGEE, per germline. Trimming cost V 4 bases and J 4 bases, with 13 bases left between them. There are 14 residues in the CDR3. For the CDR3, the DNA is TGTGCCAGCAGCCAGGCGGGAAGGGCAGATACGCAGTATTTT. It encodes CASSQAGRADTQYF.

This clone was found once. This sample includes further DNA sequences coding for the same CDR3. The chain recombines TRBV29-1 with TRBJ2-3, with no clear D. Germline assignment: CDR1 SQVTM and CDR2 ANQGSEA. The CDR3 is made up of 10 amino acids. V dropped 3 bases and J dropped 3 bases, with 1 base sitting between them. The CDR3 region is CSVDTDTQYF. The CDR3 nucleotides are TGCAGCGTTGATACAGATACGCAGTATTTT.

The chain couples TRBV9 to TRBJ1-2; 7 bases map to TRBD1. Trimming at V came to 4 bases and at J to 2 bases, leaving 8 bases not matched to a gene. The CDR3 has 15 residues. Germline lookup yields CDR1 SGDLS and CDR2 YYNGEE. The CDR3 protein is CASSKMTGMNYGYTF. The CDR3 DNA follows: TGTGCCAGCAGCAAAATGACAGGGATGAACTATGGCTACACCTTC.

The chain links TRBV20-1 to TRBJ1-1; D unresolved. The CDR3 sequence is 11 residues long. Between the trimmed V and J ends, which lost 1 base and 10 bases, there was a span of 10 bases. CDR1 and CDR2 from the germline V gene are DFQATT and SNEGSKA (reference sequence). The CDR3 DNA follows: TGCAGTGCTAGAGTCGCCAGCGGAGCTTTCTTT. This translates into CSARVASGAFF.